A selection of T cell receptor beta chains follows, all from one sample in a study of cytomegalovirus exposure and HLA in healthy donors. Assay used: immunoSEQ multiplex PCR; TCRdb lists only in-frame clones, some missing. The table has around 110,000 clones, roughly three fifths seen once. The source material was PBMCs. All receptors derive from a middle-aged woman in good health and CMV-seropositive. CDR3s include the opening cysteine and the closing phenylalanine or tryptophan. A D gene is named only where the DNA matches it firmly. The size of a clone is reported for some rows only, either as once, few or many, or as a class for expanded clones.

V	size	J	D	CDR3	DNA
TRBV28	-	TRBJ1-1	-	CASSFGRVNTEAFF	TGTGCCAGCAGTTTTGGGAGGGTGAACACTGAAGCTTTCTTT
TRBV27	once	TRBJ2-7	TRBD1	CASSYRTGYEQYF	TGTGCCAGCAGTTACCGGACAGGCTACGAGCAGTACTTC
TRBV7-3	-	TRBJ1-1	-	CASSLRANTEAFF	TGTGCCAGCAGCTTAAGAGCGAACACTGAAGCTTTCTTT
TRBV19	-	TRBJ2-5	TRBD2	CAASPGLAGVETQYF	TGTGCGGCGTCCCCGGGCCTAGCGGGAGTAGAGACCCAGTACTTC
TRBV28	-	TRBJ2-5	TRBD1	CASSLPTGGAETQYF	TGTGCCAGCAGTTTACCGACAGGGGGCGCAGAGACCCAGTACTTC
TRBV2	-	TRBJ2-7	TRBD1	CASSEVGTAYYEQYF	TGTGCCAGCAGTGAAGTGGGGACAGCCTACTACGAGCAGTACTTC
TRBV27	few	TRBJ1-2	-	CASRSRSQDRWDYGYTF	TGTGCCAGCAGAAGTCGATCTCAGGACAGATGGGACTATGGCTACACCTTC
TRBV30	-	TRBJ1-5	TRBD1	CAWGTGGRQPQHF	TGTGCCTGGGGTACAGGGGGCAGACAGCCCCAGCATTTT
TRBV5-6	-	TRBJ2-5	-	CASSERRVGQETQYF	TGTGCCAGCAGCGAACGGAGAGTGGGCCAAGAGACCCAGTACTTC
TRBV5-1	few	TRBJ2-3	TRBD2	CASTRGGDNADTQYF	TGCGCCAGCACTCGGGGAGGGGATAACGCAGATACGCAGTATTTT
TRBV7-9	-	TRBJ2-7	TRBD1	CSSSTTGGLGDEQYF	TGTTCCAGCAGCACCACAGGGGGCTTAGGTGACGAGCAGTACTTC
TRBV27	once	TRBJ1-5	TRBD1	CASRGQGRQPQHF	TGTGCCAGCAGGGGACAGGGAAGACAGCCCCAGCATTTT
TRBV6-1	-	TRBJ1-1	TRBD1	CASIGTGGTEAFF	TGTGCCAGCATCGGGACAGGGGGAACTGAAGCTTTCTTT
TRBV4-2	once	TRBJ2-3	TRBD2	CASSHRGGIDRTDTQYF	TGTGCCAGCAGCCACCGGGGGGGCATTGATCGCACAGATACGCAGTATTTT
TRBV5-1	-	TRBJ1-5	-	CASSLRGENQPQHF	TGCGCCAGCAGTCTGCGGGGGGAAAATCAGCCCCAGCATTTT
TRBV27	-	TRBJ1-6	-	CASSWRRDSPLHF	TGTGCCAGCAGTTGGCGGCGGGATTCACCCCTCCACTTT
TRBV14	-	TRBJ2-1	-	CASSQGLPNEQFF	TGTGCCAGCAGCCAAGGACTACCCAATGAGCAGTTCTTC
TRBV27	-	TRBJ2-2	-	CASSPVPPGMNTGELFF	TGTGCCAGCAGTCCGGTGCCTCCCGGGATGAACACCGGGGAGCTGTTTTTT
TRBV5-1	-	TRBJ2-1	TRBD2	CASTPLAGGPSEQFF	TGCGCCAGCACGCCACTAGCGGGAGGGCCCAGTGAGCAGTTCTTC
TRBV4-2	-	TRBJ1-3	TRBD1	CASSHNTGATISSGNTIYF	TGTGCCAGCAGCCATAATACAGGGGCGACGATCAGCTCTGGAAACACCATATATTTT
TRBV28	-	TRBJ2-7	TRBD2	CASSLPRAGVLPSSYEQYF	TGTGCCAGCAGTTTGCCCAGGGCGGGAGTGCTACCAAGCTCCTACGAGCAGTACTTC
TRBV4-2	once	TRBJ1-2	-	CASSQDQGSVYGYTF	TGTGCCAGCAGCCAGGATCAGGGATCGGTCTATGGCTACACCTTC
TRBV19	-	TRBJ2-1	TRBD2	CASSIGLAALIQFF	TGTGCCAGTAGTATTGGGCTAGCGGCACTGATACAGTTCTTC
TRBV18	-	TRBJ2-5	TRBD1	CASSQGQQETQYF	TGTGCCAGCTCACAGGGACAGCAAGAGACCCAGTACTTC
TRBV7-8	-	TRBJ1-1	-	CASSLAQANTEAFF	TGTGCCAGCAGCCTAGCGCAGGCTAACACTGAAGCTTTCTTT
TRBV7-9	once	TRBJ2-5	TRBD2	CASSPGAGGGETQYF	TGTGCCAGCAGCCCCGGAGCGGGGGGCGGGGAGACCCAGTACTTC
TRBV6-1	-	TRBJ1-2	TRBD1	CAIGQGRRDWNGYTF	TGTGCCATCGGACAGGGCCGAAGGGATTGGAACGGCTACACCTTC
TRBV6-5	-	TRBJ1-3	TRBD1	CASSRGQFSGNTIYF	TGTGCCAGCAGCCGGGGACAGTTCTCTGGAAACACCATATATTTT
TRBV7-2	few	TRBJ1-1	TRBD1	CASSRQGPTVNTEAFF	TGTGCCAGCAGCCGACAGGGGCCTACCGTGAACACTGAAGCTTTCTTT
TRBV7-9	-	TRBJ1-1	-	CSSSFMNTEAFF	TGTTCCAGCAGCTTCATGAACACTGAAGCTTTCTTT
TRBV7-2	few	TRBJ2-5	-	CASSSTAVTETQYF	TGTGCCAGCAGCTCAACGGCGGTTACGGAGACCCAGTACTTC
TRBV4-1	-	TRBJ1-4	TRBD1	CASSQGGQGGNEKLFF	TGCGCCAGCAGCCAAGGGGGACAGGGGGGAAATGAAAAACTGTTTTTT
TRBV5-1	-	TRBJ2-2	TRBD1	CASRESGTGVGELFF	TGCGCCAGCAGGGAGTCCGGGACAGGGGTCGGGGAGCTGTTTTTT
TRBV5-1	-	TRBJ2-7	TRBD1	CASSLLGQGAYEQYF	TGCGCCAGCAGCCTTCTGGGACAGGGTGCCTACGAGCAGTACTTC
TRBV4-1	-	TRBJ1-2	TRBD1	CASSQAIVPGGNGYTF	TGCGCCAGCAGCCAAGCAATCGTTCCAGGGGGCAATGGCTACACCTTC
TRBV7-9	-	TRBJ2-2	TRBD2	CASSLPLGLAGNTGELFF	TGTGCCAGCAGCTTACCCCTGGGACTAGCGGGGAACACCGGGGAGCTGTTTTTT
TRBV6-4	few	TRBJ2-1	TRBD2	CASSELAGVGSEQFF	TGTGCCAGCAGTGAACTAGCGGGAGTTGGTAGTGAGCAGTTCTTC
TRBV15	-	TRBJ2-7	-	CATSEHTHEQYF	TGTGCCACCAGCGAACATACCCACGAGCAGTACTTC
TRBV29-1	few	TRBJ2-2	TRBD1	CSVEGQSGGELFF	TGCAGCGTTGAGGGACAGAGCGGCGGGGAGCTGTTTTTT
TRBV19	-	TRBJ2-7	TRBD1	CASSPWQGEHEQYF	TGTGCCAGTAGTCCCTGGCAGGGGGAGCACGAGCAGTACTTC
TRBV2	-	TRBJ2-4	-	CASTVGQNIQYF	TGTGCCAGCACGGTGGGGCAAAACATTCAGTACTTC
TRBV27	-	TRBJ2-7	-	CASNHHNSYEQYF	TGTGCCAGCAACCACCACAACTCCTACGAGCAGTACTTC
TRBV6-5	few	TRBJ1-2	TRBD1	CASSSLGTGLLWGYTF	TGTGCCAGCAGTTCCTTGGGGACAGGCCTCCTCTGGGGCTACACCTTC
TRBV5-1	few	TRBJ2-7	TRBD1	CASSLGRDSTYEQYF	TGCGCCAGCAGCTTGGGCCGGGACAGTACCTACGAGCAGTACTTC
TRBV29-1	-	TRBJ1-2	-	CSVVGGFTGYTF	TGCAGCGTTGTCGGAGGATTCACCGGCTACACCTTC
TRBV19	-	TRBJ1-1	TRBD1	CASSVGGMNTEAFF	TGTGCCAGTAGCGTAGGGGGCATGAACACTGAAGCTTTCTTT
TRBV7-2	-	TRBJ1-3	TRBD1	CASSPDRGKGNTIYF	TGTGCCAGCAGCCCGGACAGGGGGAAAGGAAACACCATATATTTT
TRBV5-1	few	TRBJ2-1	TRBD2	CASSLPGLAGDNEQFF	TGCGCCAGCAGCTTACCGGGACTAGCGGGAGACAATGAGCAGTTCTTC
TRBV10-3	-	TRBJ2-2	TRBD1	CAISGTGGTGELFF	TGTGCCATTTCCGGGACAGGGGGGACCGGGGAGCTGTTTTTT
TRBV14	once	TRBJ2-3	TRBD2	CASSPNVGGGSTDTQYF	TGTGCCAGCAGCCCTAATGTGGGCGGGGGTAGCACAGATACGCAGTATTTT
TRBV19	-	TRBJ1-1	-	CASSFRQALGDTETFF	TGTGCCAGTAGTTTCCGACAGGCCCTAGGGGACACTGAAACTTTCTTT
TRBV28	-	TRBJ2-7	TRBD2	CASREAGSYEQYF	TGTGCCAGCAGGGAAGCGGGGTCCTACGAGCAGTACTTC
TRBV7-9	-	TRBJ2-4	-	CASSLSGDEAKNIQYF	TGTGCCAGCAGCTTATCAGGGGATGAGGCCAAAAACATTCAGTACTTC
TRBV6-1	-	TRBJ2-3	TRBD2	CAISEQREGPDTQYF	TGTGCCATCAGTGAACAGCGGGAGGGCCCAGATACGCAGTATTTT
TRBV7-6	-	TRBJ1-1	-	CASSLIGGNTEAFF	TGTGCCAGCAGCTTGATTGGCGGGAACACTGAAGCTTTCTTT
TRBV9	-	TRBJ2-3	-	CASSVGGPSTDTQYF	TGTGCCAGCAGCGTAGGAGGTCCTAGCACAGATACGCAGTATTTT
TRBV13	-	TRBJ1-2	TRBD1	CASSTGVEGYTF	TGTGCCAGCAGCACAGGGGTTGAGGGCTACACCTTC
TRBV30	once	TRBJ1-4	-	CAWSGGLNEKLFF	TGTGCCTGGAGTGGGGGGCTTAATGAAAAACTGTTTTTT
TRBV4-3	-	TRBJ2-1	-	CASSQVYAGGGSVNEQFF	TGCGCCAGCAGCCAAGTCTACGCCGGGGGCGGGAGTGTGAATGAGCAGTTCTTC